The rows below give T cell receptor beta chains drawn from one sample of a study of blood T cell repertoires in COVID-19. Only in-frame clones appear in the TCRdb table, and some are missing; sequencing was by immunoSEQ multiplex PCR. The table shows 120,000 to 150,000 clones, with 70% to 90% occurring only once. The sequencing sample was made of peripheral blood. The receptors originated from a woman aged 80 or older with acute or convalescent COVID-19. Both conserved end residues are part of each CDR3. The D gene is left open where the match is weak. Part of the rows lack a size; the others show once, few, many or a class for expanded clones.

size: NA; D: NA; J: TRBJ1-5; V: TRBV11-2; DNA: TGTGCCAGCAGCCCCTCAGTTAATCAGCCCCAGCATTTT; CDR3: CASSPSVNQPQHF
size: NA; D: NA; J: TRBJ2-5; V: TRBV3-1/TRBV3-2; DNA: TGTGCCAGCAGCATACGTGCTCCGGGAAGAGAGACCCAGTACTTC; CDR3: CASSIRAPGRETQYF
size: NA; D: NA; J: TRBJ1-2; V: TRBV5-1; DNA: TGCGCCAGCAGCAGCGAATACAGGACATACGATGGCTACACCTTC; CDR3: CASSSEYRTYDGYTF
size: few; D: TRBD1; J: TRBJ1-1; V: TRBV2; DNA: TGTGCCAGCAGTGAACACAGGGGGAACACTGAAGCTTTCTTT; CDR3: CASSEHRGNTEAFF
size: few; D: NA; J: TRBJ2-7; V: TRBV6-5; DNA: TGTGCCAGCAGGGACAGCCTTGTCTACGAGCAGTACTTC; CDR3: CASRDSLVYEQYF
size: NA; D: TRBD1; J: TRBJ1-1; V: TRBV10-3; DNA: TGTGCCGTACAGGGGATGAACACTGAAGCTTTCTTT; CDR3: CAVQGMNTEAFF
size: NA; D: NA; J: TRBJ1-2; V: TRBV19; DNA: TGTGCCAGTAGTATAGTCCACAGGGCTCGCAACTATGGCTACACCTTC; CDR3: CASSIVHRARNYGYTF
size: NA; D: NA; J: TRBJ2-1; V: TRBV4-3; DNA: TGCGCCAGCAGCCAAGAGTGGCTAGAGGCCTACAATGAGCAGTTCTTC; CDR3: CASSQEWLEAYNEQFF
size: NA; D: NA; J: TRBJ2-5; V: TRBV6-6; DNA: TGTGCCAGCAGCGACCGCGGGGCCCCCCAAGAGACCCAGTACTTC; CDR3: CASSDRGAPQETQYF
size: NA; D: NA; J: TRBJ2-1; V: TRBV11-3; DNA: TGTGCCAGCAGCTTGAGCTCCTACAATGAGCAGTTCTTC; CDR3: CASSLSSYNEQFF
size: once; D: NA; J: TRBJ1-5; V: TRBV7-2; DNA: TGTGCCAGCAGCTTCGCGGGCGATCAGCCCCAGCATTTT; CDR3: CASSFAGDQPQHF
size: NA; D: TRBD2; J: TRBJ2-3; V: TRBV2; DNA: TGTGCCAGCTATGGGACTAGCGGGGGGGGGAGCACAGATACGCAGTATTTT; CDR3: CASYGTSGGGSTDTQYF
size: NA; D: TRBD1; J: TRBJ2-5; V: TRBV5-1; DNA: TGCGCCAGCAGCGATGTGACAGGGGGTGGGGAGACCCAGTACTTC; CDR3: CASSDVTGGGETQYF
size: NA; D: NA; J: TRBJ2-1; V: TRBV9; DNA: TGTGCCAGCAGCGTAGCCACGGGGTCCTACAATGAGCAGTTCTTC; CDR3: CASSVATGSYNEQFF
size: NA; D: TRBD2; J: TRBJ2-5; V: TRBV19; DNA: TGTGCCAGTAGTAAATTAGCGGGGGGGGAGACCCAGTACTTC; CDR3: CASSKLAGGETQYF
size: NA; D: TRBD2; J: TRBJ2-3; V: TRBV6-5; DNA: TGTGCCAGCGGGTTAGCGGGCCGCACAGATACGCAGTATTTT; CDR3: CASGLAGRTDTQYF
size: NA; D: NA; J: TRBJ2-5; V: TRBV5-1; DNA: TGCGCCAGCAGCTTGGAGACAGGTGGGGAGACCCAGTACTTC; CDR3: CASSLETGGETQYF
size: once; D: NA; J: TRBJ2-7; V: TRBV9; DNA: TGTGCCAGCAGCGTAGCCACAGGAGCCTACGAGCAGTACTTC; CDR3: CASSVATGAYEQYF
size: NA; D: NA; J: TRBJ1-2; V: TRBV28; DNA: TGTGCCAGCAGTGACAGGTTCTATGGCTACACCTTC; CDR3: CASSDRFYGYTF
size: few; D: TRBD1; J: TRBJ2-7; V: TRBV5-1; DNA: TGCGCCAGCAGCTTGGAGGGACAGGGAAACAACGAGCAGTACTTC; CDR3: CASSLEGQGNNEQYF
size: NA; D: TRBD1; J: TRBJ1-2; V: TRBV5-1; DNA: TGCGCCAGCAGCTTGGGGGACAGGGGAGGATCTAACTATGGCTACACCTTC; CDR3: CASSLGDRGGSNYGYTF
size: NA; D: TRBD1; J: TRBJ1-6; V: TRBV6-5; DNA: TGTGCCAGCAGTCGCCCCGACAGGGGGACCCTCCACTTT; CDR3: CASSRPDRGTLHF
size: NA; D: TRBD1; J: TRBJ2-1; V: TRBV5-1; DNA: TGCGCCAGCAGCCCACAGGGGGCTATCTACAATGAGCAGTTCTTC; CDR3: CASSPQGAIYNEQFF
size: once; D: NA; J: TRBJ1-1; V: TRBV4-3; DNA: TGCGCCAGCAGCCAAGATCCCGGGACAATGAACACTGAAGCTTTCTTT; CDR3: CASSQDPGTMNTEAFF
size: NA; D: NA; J: TRBJ1-1; V: TRBV3-1/TRBV3-2; DNA: TGTGCCAGCAGCCAAGGACATATGAACACTGAAGCTTTCTTT; CDR3: CASSQGHMNTEAFF
size: NA; D: NA; J: TRBJ2-1; V: TRBV10-3; DNA: TGTGCCATCAGTGAGTCGGCGACGGGCTACAATGAGCAGTTCTTC; CDR3: CAISESATGYNEQFF
size: NA; D: NA; J: TRBJ2-3; V: TRBV19; DNA: TGTGCCAGTAGGAACTTGCAGAGGGGGGGGACGCAGTATTTT; CDR3: CASRNLQRGGTQYF
size: NA; D: TRBD2; J: TRBJ2-1; V: TRBV12-5; DNA: TGTGCTAGTGGTCCCGGGGGGGTGTCCTACAATGAGCAGTTCTTC; CDR3: CASGPGGVSYNEQFF